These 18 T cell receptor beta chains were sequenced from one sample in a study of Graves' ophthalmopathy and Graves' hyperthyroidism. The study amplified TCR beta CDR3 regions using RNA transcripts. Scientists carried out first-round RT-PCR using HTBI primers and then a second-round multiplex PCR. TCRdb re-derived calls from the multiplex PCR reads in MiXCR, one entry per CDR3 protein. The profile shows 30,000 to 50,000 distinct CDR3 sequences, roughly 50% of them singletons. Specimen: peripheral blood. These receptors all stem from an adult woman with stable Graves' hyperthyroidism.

CDR3 nucleotides: TGTGCCAGCAGCGTAGATTTGGGGGCTGGAAACACCATATATTTT. Translated: CASSVDLGAGNTIYF. V gene TRBV9 combines with J gene TRBJ1-3, with a weak D call TRBD1 (5 bases). CDR3 length: 15 residues. The V and J ends lost 0 bases and 2 bases respectively, with 9 bases between them. Germline V CDR1 and CDR2: SGDLS, YYNGEE.

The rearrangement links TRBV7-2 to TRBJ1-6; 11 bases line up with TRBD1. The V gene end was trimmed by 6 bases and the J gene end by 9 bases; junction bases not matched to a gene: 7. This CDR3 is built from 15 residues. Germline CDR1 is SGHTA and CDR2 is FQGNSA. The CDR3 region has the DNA TGTGCCAGCAGGCGGGACAGGGGGAAAGGTTCACCCCTCCACTTT. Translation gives CASRRDRGKGSPLHF.

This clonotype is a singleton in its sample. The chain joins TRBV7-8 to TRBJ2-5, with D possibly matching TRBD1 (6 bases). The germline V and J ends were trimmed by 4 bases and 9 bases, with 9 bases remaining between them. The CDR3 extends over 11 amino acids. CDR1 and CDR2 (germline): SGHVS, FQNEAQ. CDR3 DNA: TGTGCCAGCAGCTCTCAGGGGCCCCAGTACTTC. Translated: CASSSQGPQYF.

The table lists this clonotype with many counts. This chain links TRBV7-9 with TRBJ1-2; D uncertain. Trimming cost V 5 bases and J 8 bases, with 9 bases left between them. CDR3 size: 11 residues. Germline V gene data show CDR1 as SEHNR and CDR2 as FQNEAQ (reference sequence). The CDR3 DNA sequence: TGTGCCAGCAGCCGCGGTAAAGGCTACACCTTC. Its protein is CASSRGKGYTF.

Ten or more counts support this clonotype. The CDR3 DNA reads TGCGCCAGCAGCCGAGAGTCCCTAGACACAGATACGCAGTATTTT. This gives the protein CASSRESLDTDTQYF. The chain links TRBV4-1 to TRBJ2-3; D gene unclear. The CDR3 totals 15 residues. The germline V and J ends were trimmed by 4 bases and 2 bases, with 13 bases remaining between them. Per germline, CDR1 MGHRA and CDR2 YSYEKL.

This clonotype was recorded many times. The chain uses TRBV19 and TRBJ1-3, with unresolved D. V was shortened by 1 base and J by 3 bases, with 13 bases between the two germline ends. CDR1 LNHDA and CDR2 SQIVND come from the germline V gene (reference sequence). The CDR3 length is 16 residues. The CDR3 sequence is CASSIGSVTFGNTIYF. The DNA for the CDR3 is TGTGCCAGTAGTATAGGTTCTGTCACATTTGGAAACACCATATATTTT. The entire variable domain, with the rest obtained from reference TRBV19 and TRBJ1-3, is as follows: DGGITQSPKYLFRKEGQNVTLSCEQNLNHDAMYWYRQDPGQGLRLIYYSQIVNDFQKGDIAEGYSVSREKKESFPLTVTSAQKNPTAFYLCASSIGSVTFGNTIYFGEGSWLTVV.

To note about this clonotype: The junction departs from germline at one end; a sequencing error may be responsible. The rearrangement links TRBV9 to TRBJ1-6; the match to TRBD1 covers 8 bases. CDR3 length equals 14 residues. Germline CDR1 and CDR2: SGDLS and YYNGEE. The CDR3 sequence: CASSVGTGYSPLHF. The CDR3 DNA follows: TGTGCCAGCAGCGTAGGGACAGGGTATTCGCCCCTCCACTTT.

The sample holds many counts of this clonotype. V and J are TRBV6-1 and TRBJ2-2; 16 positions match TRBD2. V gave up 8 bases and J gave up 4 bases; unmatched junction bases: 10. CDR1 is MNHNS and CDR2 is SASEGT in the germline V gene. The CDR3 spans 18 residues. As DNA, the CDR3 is TGTGCCAGCCATGGGACTAGCGGGAGGGCCTCGGTCACCGGGGAGCTGTTTTTT. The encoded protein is CASHGTSGRASVTGELFF.

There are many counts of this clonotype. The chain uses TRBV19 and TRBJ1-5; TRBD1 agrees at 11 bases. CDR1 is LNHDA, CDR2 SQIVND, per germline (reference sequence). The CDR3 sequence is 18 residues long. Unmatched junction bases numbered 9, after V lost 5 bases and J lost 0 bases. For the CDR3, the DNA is TGTGCCAGTAGTGCTAGGACAGGGGGCTTTTCTAGCAATCAGCCCCAGCATTTT. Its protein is CASSARTGGFSSNQPQHF.

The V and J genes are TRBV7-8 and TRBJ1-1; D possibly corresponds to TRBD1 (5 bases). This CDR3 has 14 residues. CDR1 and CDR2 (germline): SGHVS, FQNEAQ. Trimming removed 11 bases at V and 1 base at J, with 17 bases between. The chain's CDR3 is CAWSVQEGNTEAFF. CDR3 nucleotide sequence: TGTGCCTGGAGTGTACAGGAGGGGAACACTGAAGCTTTCTTT.

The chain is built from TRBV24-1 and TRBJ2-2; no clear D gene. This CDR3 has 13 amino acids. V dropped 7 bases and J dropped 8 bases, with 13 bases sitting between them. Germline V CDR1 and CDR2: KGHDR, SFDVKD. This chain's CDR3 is CATSSGDSGELFF. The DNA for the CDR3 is TGTGCCACCAGCTCAGGCGACTCTGGGGAGCTGTTTTTT.

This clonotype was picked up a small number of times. The CDR3 DNA reads as TGTGCCAGCAGCCCCGGGACAGGGACAACCGAGCAGTACTTC. Its translation is CASSPGTGTTEQYF. The genes are TRBV7-9 and TRBJ2-7, with 9 bases identical to TRBD1. In germline, CDR1 is SEHNR, CDR2 FQNEAQ (reference sequence). CDR3 length equals 14 residues. Trimming at V came to 5 bases and at J to 6 bases, leaving 8 bases not matched to a gene.

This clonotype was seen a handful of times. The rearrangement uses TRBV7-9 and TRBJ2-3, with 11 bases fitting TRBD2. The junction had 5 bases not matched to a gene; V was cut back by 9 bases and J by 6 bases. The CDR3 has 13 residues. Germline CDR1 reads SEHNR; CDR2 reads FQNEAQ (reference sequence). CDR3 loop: CASRLAGPDTQYF. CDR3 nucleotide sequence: TGTGCCAGTAGACTAGCGGGACCCGATACGCAGTATTTT.

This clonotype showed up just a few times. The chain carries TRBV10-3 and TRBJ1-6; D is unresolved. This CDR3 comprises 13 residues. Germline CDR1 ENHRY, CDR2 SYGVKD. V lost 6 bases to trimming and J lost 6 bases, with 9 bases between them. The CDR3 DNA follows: TGTGCCATCAGCGGCGATCTTAATTCACCCCTCCACTTT. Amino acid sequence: CAISGDLNSPLHF.

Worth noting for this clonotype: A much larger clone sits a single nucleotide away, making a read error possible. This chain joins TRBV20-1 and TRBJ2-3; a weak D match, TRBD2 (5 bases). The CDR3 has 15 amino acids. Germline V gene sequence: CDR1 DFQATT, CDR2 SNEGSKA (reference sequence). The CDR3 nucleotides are TGCAGTGCTAGACACTCCCAGCGGATAACAGATACGCGGTATTTT. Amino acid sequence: CSARHSQRITDTRYF.

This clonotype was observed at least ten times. The CDR3 DNA reads TGTGCCACCGCCACCACCGGGGAGCTGTTTTTT. It codes for CATATTGELFF. The rearrangement links TRBV6-2 or TRBV6-3 to TRBJ2-2; D is unclear. The germline V gene has CDR1 MNHEY and CDR2 SVGEGT. The CDR3 has 11 residues. Trimming took 10 bases from V and 4 from J, leaving 7 bases between them.

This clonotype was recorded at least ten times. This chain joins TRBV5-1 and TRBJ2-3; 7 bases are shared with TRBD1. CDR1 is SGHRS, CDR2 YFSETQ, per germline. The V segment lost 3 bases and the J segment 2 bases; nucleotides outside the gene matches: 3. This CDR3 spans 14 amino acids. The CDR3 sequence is CASSSGQHTDTQYF. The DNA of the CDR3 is TGCGCCAGCAGCTCGGGACAGCACACAGATACGCAGTATTTT.

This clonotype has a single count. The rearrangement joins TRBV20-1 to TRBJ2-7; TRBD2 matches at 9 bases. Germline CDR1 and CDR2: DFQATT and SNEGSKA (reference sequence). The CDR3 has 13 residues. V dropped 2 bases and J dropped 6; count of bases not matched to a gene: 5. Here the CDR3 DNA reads TGCAGTGCTAGAAACCTAGCGGGACTCGAGCAGTACTTC. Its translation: CSARNLAGLEQYF.